The 9 T cell receptor beta chains in this list originate from one sample, sequenced in a study of Ad26.COV2.S vaccination and SARS-CoV-2 variants. Sequenced by immunoSEQ multiplex PCR; TCRdb stores in-frame clones only, minus some. The sample has 360,000 or so clones, roughly 84% seen once. The treatment denotes: 19 received Ad26.COV2.S at low or high dose, single or two shots; 5 received placebo; per-sample allocation not given. Sampling happened 63 days after the first vaccine or placebo injection. Source: peripheral blood, taken in a trial of Ad26.COV2.S vaccine versus placebo. The receptors stem from a person aged 18-65 years who received the Ad26.COV2.S COVID-19 vaccine or a placebo.

The CDR3 bases are TGTGCCAGCAGCCCGACCGGGGGGTACAATGAGCAGTTCTTC. It yields the protein CASSPTGGYNEQFF. V is TRBV3-1 (or the pseudogene TRBV3-2) and J is TRBJ2-1; the match to TRBD2 covers 7 bases. The CDR3 has 14 residues. Germline-derived CDR1 and CDR2 are LGHDT and YNNKEL (reference sequence). The V segment lost 4 bases and the J segment 4 bases; nucleotides outside the gene matches: 4.

In its sample, this clone was seen a few times. The J gene is TRBJ2-5, the V gene TRBV5-6; TRBD1 is a possible D gene (6 bases). CDR1 SGHDT and CDR2 YYEEEE come from the germline V gene. V lost 1 base to trimming and J lost 4 bases, with 8 bases between them. This CDR3 spans 13 amino acids. The CDR3 DNA reads as TGTGCCAGCAGCTTGTCAGGGGCAGAGACCCAGTACTTC. Its translation is CASSLSGAETQYF. Full variable domain (outside the CDR3, taken from reference TRBV5-6 and TRBJ2-5): DAGVTQSPTHLIKTRGQQVTLRCSPKSGHDTVSWYQQALGQGPQFIFQYYEEEERQRGNFPDRFSGHQFPNYSSELNVNALLLGDSALYLCASSLSGAETQYFGPGTRLLVL.

The genes are TRBV4-3 and TRBJ1-2; a weak D match, TRBD1 (6 bases). V dropped 2 bases and J dropped 7 bases, with 14 bases sitting between them. The germline V gene has CDR1 LGHNA and CDR2 YSLEER. The CDR3 runs 14 residues. The CDR3: CASSQRWGRGGYTF. The CDR3 DNA follows: TGCGCCAGCAGCCAAAGGTGGGGGCGAGGTGGCTACACCTTC.

The chain is built from TRBV18 and TRBJ1-3, with TRBD1 as a possible D gene (5 bases). The CDR3 runs to 14 residues. Germline-derived CDR1 and CDR2 are KGHSH and LQKENI. Trimming left V 8 bases short and J 7 bases short, with 18 bases between. In DNA form, the CDR3 reads TGTGCCAGCGCCCGGGACGGACCTCTCAACACCATATATTTT. Its protein product is CASARDGPLNTIYF.

This clone has only one observation. The CDR3, as DNA: TGTGCCAGCAGCCCTCGATCTGGTAACAATCAGCCCCAGCATTTT. This codes for CASSPRSGNNQPQHF. The rearrangement uses TRBV3-1 (or the pseudogene TRBV3-2) and TRBJ1-5; the D is unclear. The V gene lost 4 bases and the J gene lost 3 bases, with 13 bases spanning the gap. The CDR3 has 15 amino acids. CDR1 LGHDT and CDR2 YNNKEL come from the germline V gene (reference sequence).

The chain links TRBV7-2 to TRBJ2-7; tentative D call: TRBD1 (6 bases). CDR3 size: 17 residues. The germline V and J ends were trimmed by 2 bases and 0 bases, with 17 bases remaining between them. Germline assignment: CDR1 SGHTA and CDR2 FQGNSA. The CDR3 bases are TGTGCCAGCAGCTTAAACCGGGACACGAGGAGCTCCTACGAGCAGTACTTC. It translates to CASSLNRDTRSSYEQYF.

V is TRBV11-2 and J is TRBJ1-1, with 7 positions matching TRBD1. CDR1 is SGHAT, CDR2 FQNNGV, per germline. CDR3 size: 14 residues. The ends lost 7 bases at V and 0 bases at J; junction bases unmatched: 5. The CDR3 DNA reads as TGTGCCAGCACCCCGACAGGGATGAACACTGAAGCTTTCTTT. Protein product: CASTPTGMNTEAFF.

The chain combines TRBV19 with TRBJ2-5; TRBD1 or TRBD2 may be the D gene (6 bases each). Per the germline V gene, CDR1 is LNHDA and CDR2 is SQIVND (reference sequence). The V end was cut by 4 bases, the J end by 4 bases, with 25 bases between. The CDR3 sequence is 18 residues long. The CDR3 DNA is TGTGCCAGTAGTACCCGGGGGTTTGACTGGGGGGCGAGAGAGACCCAGTACTTC. Translation gives CASSTRGFDWGARETQYF.

This sequence joins TRBV10-1 and TRBJ1-2, with D hard to call. Germline V lookup: CDR1 WNHNN, CDR2 SYGVQD (reference sequence). The CDR3 has 14 amino acids. V was cut by 2 bases and J by 1 base, with 8 bases left in between. CDR3 amino acids: CASSEGDNNYGYTF. DNA for the CDR3: TGCGCCAGCAGTGAGGGCGACAATAACTATGGCTACACCTTC.